Shown below are 21 T cell receptor beta chains from a single sample sequenced in a study of STAT3 mutations in large granular lymphocyte leukemia. Notes on the study in general: In T-cell large granular lymphocyte leukemia, about half of patients showed multiple immunodominant subclonotypes.

Here immunoSEQ multiplex PCR was the method, and the copy in TCRdb shows in-frame clones only, minus some. The repertoire holds tens of thousands of clones, with roughly 86% as singletons. For these receptors, no antigen is known. The sample was peripheral blood mononuclear cells. These TCRs come from a man between 60 and 70 years old with T-cell large granular lymphocyte leukemia. Some clones in this sample may be carry-over from other donors' samples.

This chain joins TRBV9 and TRBJ2-7; weak D call: TRBD2 (7 bases). V was cut by 7 bases and J by 6 bases, with 23 bases left in between. Germline loops: CDR1 SGDLS, CDR2 YYNGEE. The CDR3 totals 15 residues. The CDR3 DNA is TGTGCCAGCGCCGGGCGGCTTCCAGGGGAGGGCGAGCAGTACTTC. Amino acids: CASAGRLPGEGEQYF.

The chain employs TRBV7-2 and TRBJ1-5; TRBD1 matches 9 bases. Germline V gene lookup returns CDR1 SGHTA and CDR2 FQGNSA. The V and J ends lost 4 bases and 5 bases, in that order; junction bases with no gene match: 3. The CDR3 is made up of 14 amino acids. The CDR3 reads CASSSGQGHQPQHF. DNA for the CDR3: TGTGCCAGCAGCTCAGGACAGGGGCATCAGCCCCAGCATTTT.

A single count supports this clone. This chain joins TRBV21-1 and TRBJ2-1. TRBV21-1 is described as a pseudogene. The CDR3 runs to 17 residues. The CDR3 region has the DNA TGTGCCAGCAGCAAAGCGCGCTTCTCCGGGACGTCCGATGAGCAGTTCTTC. Its protein product is CASSKARFSGTSDEQFF.

This clone appeared a few times. The chain uses TRBV7-9 and TRBJ2-1; 7 nucleotides agree with TRBD2. The V gene's germline CDR1 is SEHNR and CDR2 FQNEAQ (reference sequence). The CDR3 runs 14 residues. Trimming took 7 bases from V and 4 from J; bases not matched to a gene: 7. CDR3 sequence (DNA): TGTGCCAGCAAACGGTCTAGCGGTTACAATGAGCAGTTCTTC. Translating gives CASKRSSGYNEQFF.

The gene calls are TRBV5-1 and TRBJ1-1, with a weak D call TRBD1 (5 bases). Trimming left V 8 bases short and J 0 bases short, with 17 bases between. The CDR3 spans 15 residues. CDR1 is SGHRS and CDR2 is YFSETQ in the germline V gene. CDR3 region: CASTELGTVNTEAFF. In DNA, the CDR3 is TGCGCCAGTACAGAACTCGGGACGGTGAACACTGAAGCTTTCTTT.

The CDR3 bases are TGCGCCAGCAGCCCCCTGGCTAACTATGGCTACACCTTC. Its protein is CASSPLANYGYTF. The chain combines TRBV4-1 with TRBJ1-2, with no clear D. The V gene's germline CDR1 is MGHRA and CDR2 YSYEKL. CDR3 length equals 13 residues. Trimming cost V 4 bases and J 0 bases, with 6 bases left between them.

The chain uses TRBV11-2 and TRBJ1-2; D may be TRBD1 (5 bases). Trimming cost V 5 bases and J 8 bases, with 15 bases left between them. This CDR3 spans 13 amino acids. CDR1 and CDR2 (germline): SGHAT, FQNNGV. The CDR3: CASSQPLQEGYTF. As DNA, the CDR3 is TGTGCCAGCAGCCAGCCCTTACAGGAGGGCTACACCTTC.

The chain joins TRBV29-1 to TRBJ2-1, with D possibly matching TRBD2 (5 bases). The CDR3 totals 14 residues. CDR1 is SQVTM and CDR2 is ANQGSEA in the germline V gene. CDR3 coding DNA: TGCAGTGCTAGTGGGAGCGACTCCTACAATGAGCAGTTCTTC. It yields the protein CSASGSDSYNEQFF.

The V and J genes are TRBV7-2 and TRBJ2-3; weak D call: TRBD2 (5 bases). This CDR3 is 16 amino acids long. Germline CDR1 reads SGHTA; CDR2 reads FQGNSA. Between the trimmed V and J ends, which lost 2 bases and 5 bases, there was a span of 17 bases. The CDR3 nucleotides read TGTGCCAGCAGCTTAAACGCTCTTCGGGGTGGAGATACGCAGTATTTT. It yields the protein CASSLNALRGGDTQYF.

This chain uses TRBV28 with TRBJ2-7; 7 bases line up with TRBD1. Germline CDR1 is MDHEN and CDR2 is SYDVKM. Trimming cost V 5 bases and J 3 bases; bases outside gene matches: 4. The CDR3 spans 13 residues. CDR3 protein: CASSRWDSYEQYF. In DNA form, the CDR3 reads TGTGCCAGCAGTCGGTGGGACAGCTACGAGCAGTACTTC.

The rearrangement links TRBV11-2 to TRBJ2-3; 7 bases match TRBD1. V was clipped by 2 bases and J by 1 base; unmatched bases: 0. CDR3 size: 14 residues. Per the germline V gene, CDR1 is SGHAT and CDR2 is FQNNGV. The CDR3 DNA follows: TGTGCCAGCAGCTTACAGGGGGGCACAGATACGCAGTATTTT. This sequence encodes CASSLQGGTDTQYF.

The chain has TRBV27 and TRBJ2-7; TRBD1 matches 10 bases. The CDR3 spans 14 residues. Trimming at V came to 8 bases and at J to 3 bases, leaving 7 bases not matched to a gene. The germline gives CDR1 MNHEY, CDR2 SMNVEV (reference sequence). The CDR3 region is CASWGQGSRYEQYF. The CDR3 DNA sequence: TGTGCCAGCTGGGGACAGGGGAGTCGCTACGAGCAGTACTTC.

The CDR3 DNA reads as TGTGCCAGCCAGCTAGTGGGAATCTACAATGAGCAGTTCTTC. Translating it yields CASQLVGIYNEQFF. The chain uses TRBV25-1 and TRBJ2-1; D remains unclear. Germline V lookup: CDR1 MGHDK, CDR2 SYGVNS. The V gene lost 8 bases and the J gene lost 3 bases, with 14 bases spanning the gap. The CDR3 loop spans 14 amino acids.

This chain links TRBV5-1 with TRBJ2-5, with TRBD2 identical over 11 bases. Germline trimming cut 3 bases from V and 3 bases from J; bases unmatched to any gene: 4. This CDR3 comprises 15 residues. The V gene's germline CDR1 is SGHRS and CDR2 YFSETQ. The CDR3 is CASSSQGLAEETQYF. CDR3 bases: TGCGCCAGCAGCTCACAGGGACTAGCGGAAGAGACCCAGTACTTC. The complete variable domain, with remaining parts taken from reference TRBV5-1 and TRBJ2-5, reads KAGVTQTPRYLIKTRGQQVTLSCSPISGHRSVSWYQQTPGQGLQFLFEYFSETQRNKGNFPGRFSGRQFSNSRSEMNVSTLELGDSALYLCASSSQGLAEETQYFGPGTRLLVL.

The chain employs TRBV28 and TRBJ2-3; 10 nucleotides align to TRBD1. Germline CDR1 MDHEN, CDR2 SYDVKM. After removal of 7 bases from V and 3 bases from J, the junction contained 10 bases not matched to a gene. The CDR3 runs 16 residues. CDR3 in amino acids: CASIPLGDRGTDTQYF. The CDR3 region has the DNA TGTGCCAGCATCCCCCTGGGGGACAGGGGAACAGATACGCAGTATTTT.

The rearrangement links TRBV13 to TRBJ1-4, with TRBD1 matching 8 bases. The germline V gene has CDR1 PRHDT and CDR2 FYEKMQ (reference sequence). The CDR3 runs 15 residues. Trimming took 3 bases from V and 8 from J; bases not matched to a gene: 8. Written as DNA, the CDR3 is TGTGCCAGCAGCTTTCGCCAGACAGGGGTGGAAAAACTGTTTTTT. Translating it yields CASSFRQTGVEKLFF.

CDR3 DNA: TGTGCCAGCAGCTCTAACTATGGCTACACCTTC. It encodes CASSSNYGYTF. The chain joins TRBV28 to TRBJ1-2; D gene uncertain. Per germline, CDR1 MDHEN and CDR2 SYDVKM. With 6 bases removed from V and 0 bases from J, the gap between germline ends came to 2 bases. The CDR3 consists of 11 residues.

The V call is TRBV6-6, the J call TRBJ2-7, with 7 bases aligning to TRBD1. J gave up 2 bases and V 0 bases, and 4 bases lay outside the gene matches. This CDR3 is built from 15 residues. Per germline, CDR1 MNHNY and CDR2 SVGAGI (reference sequence). The CDR3 DNA reads TGTGCCAGCAGTTACTCGAAGCAGGGGGCCTACGAGCAGTACTTC. This codes for CASSYSKQGAYEQYF.

The chain uses TRBV9 and TRBJ2-7; D possibly corresponds to TRBD2 (5 bases). Germline lookup yields CDR1 SGDLS and CDR2 YYNGEE. CDR3 length: 14 residues. Trimming took 0 bases from V and 7 from J, leaving 14 bases between them. CDR3 in amino acids: CASSVGLAGWEQYF. The CDR3, as DNA: TGTGCCAGCAGCGTAGGACTGGCGGGCTGGGAGCAGTACTTC.

This chain uses TRBV7-3 with TRBJ2-3, with D uncertain. The CDR3 loop spans 14 amino acids. Trimming removed 6 bases at V and 4 bases at J, with 14 bases between. The V gene's germline CDR1 is SGHTA and CDR2 FQGTGA. CDR3 amino acids: CASSSSATSDTQYF. The CDR3 DNA is TGTGCCAGCAGTTCGTCCGCTACCTCAGATACGCAGTATTTT.

The V and J genes are TRBV7-2 and TRBJ1-5, with TRBD1 as a possible D gene (5 bases). Germline assignment: CDR1 SGHTA and CDR2 FQGNSA. V was trimmed by 8 bases and J by 1 base, leaving 12 bases between them. This CDR3 contains 14 residues. The CDR3 DNA follows: TGTGCCAGCGAGGTGGGGGGGAGCAATCAGCCCCAGCATTTT. Translation gives CASEVGGSNQPQHF.